This entry concerns a single T cell receptor (beta chain). CDR1 and CDR2 (germline): KGHDR, SFDVKD. The CDR3 has 15 residues. With V trimmed by 2 bases and J by 3 bases, 6 bases remained unmatched. The data are from a study of brain metastases from non-small cell lung cancer. Repertoires were generated with immunoSEQ multiplex PCR, while TCRdb's copy carries only in-frame clones and drops some. The sample yields 1,200 or so clones, around 87% seen once. The gene calls are TRBV24-1 and TRBJ2-7; 7 nucleotides align to TRBD2. The sequence came from a donor aged 40 or older with non-small cell lung cancer. The material sequenced was primary lung tumor tissue. The CDR3 region has the DNA TGTGCCACCAGTGATTCCGGGGGGACTAACTACGAGCAGTACTTC. It is translated as CATSDSGGTNYEQYF.